This section outlines one T cell receptor beta chain sequence together with its context. Its antigen is unknown. Clones were read by immunoSEQ multiplex PCR, and TCRdb kept only the in-frame ones, dropping some. The sample lists about 21,000 clones; just under 80% were seen once. These data come from a study of CD4 T cells in relation to SARS-CoV-2 and coronaviruses. The unexposed donors gave CD4+ T cells in 2011-2018, prior to COVID-19. CD4+ T cells were isolated from the cells after 10 days of culture. CDR3 length: 16 residues. Germline V gene sequence: CDR1 SGHTA, CDR2 FQGTGA. V was trimmed by 3 bases and J by 6 bases, leaving 18 bases between them.

This chain connects TRBV7-3 to TRBJ2-1; possibly TRBD2 for D (6 bases). Sequenced material: CD4+ T cells from PBMCs, cultured in vitro. The clonotype originates from a human donor in good health. The CDR3 DNA reads as TGTGCCAGCAGCTTGTTAAGCGGGCCAAACGGCAATGAGCAGTTCTTC. It encodes CASSLLSGPNGNEQFF.